The 2 T cell receptor beta chains below come from one sample, sequenced in a study of cytomegalovirus exposure and HLA in healthy donors. Both 60 Vbeta primers and 13 Jbeta primers went into the PCR. The repertoire was sequenced with immunoSEQ multiplex PCR; TCRdb's copy has only in-frame clones and lacks some. This sample carries 70,000 to 100,000 clones, with about 5.9% going to the ten biggest clones. Sequenced: PBMCs. The receptor set was obtained from a girl aged 10 to 17 in good health and CMV-seropositive.

The CDR3 sequence is CASSGSTGAVGYGYTF. The CDR3 nucleotides read TGTGCCAGCAGCGGCTCGACTGGAGCGGTGGGCTATGGCTACACCTTC. The rearrangement joins TRBV25-1 to TRBJ1-2; no clear D gene. The CDR3 contains 16 residues. Per germline, CDR1 MGHDK and CDR2 SYGVNS. V gave up 6 bases and J gave up 4 bases, with 21 bases separating them.

The chain is built from TRBV5-1 and TRBJ2-5, with 9 positions matching TRBD2. The CDR3 has 15 residues. CDR1 SGHRS and CDR2 YFSETQ come from the germline V gene. Trimming cost V 2 bases and J 2 bases; bases outside gene matches: 4. CDR3 DNA: TGCGCCAGCAGCTTTAGCGGGGGCCTACAAGAGACCCAGTACTTC. Amino acid sequence: CASSFSGGLQETQYF.